Here is one T cell receptor (beta chain) with its context. Its cognate antigen is unknown. V gave up 0 bases and J gave up 3 bases, with 16 bases separating them. The germline V gene has CDR1 SGHKS and CDR2 YYEKEE (reference sequence). The CDR3 runs to 16 residues. The sample is drawn from a study of cytotoxic CD8 clonotypes in ibrutinib-treated CLL. Some clones are missing from TCRdb's copy, which holds only in-frame ones; the method was immunoSEQ multiplex PCR. This table holds 130,000 or so clones, over 75% found once. Overall study findings and caveats: A rise in clonality was seen at ibrutinib response, and a fall back toward baseline was seen at progression. The clonality rise at ibrutinib response reflected private clonotype expansion.

This TCR was recovered from a human donor with chronic lymphocytic leukemia. The V gene is TRBV5-5, the J gene TRBJ2-7, with D perhaps matching TRBD2 (5 bases). The sample consisted of PBMCs, taken after 24 months of ibrutinib treatment. The CDR3 loop is CASSLADRRGNYEQYF. The CDR3 region has the DNA TGTGCCAGCAGCTTGGCCGACCGACGAGGGAACTACGAGCAGTACTTC.